Below are 27 T cell receptor beta chains sequenced from a single sample in a study of cytomegalovirus exposure and HLA in healthy donors. The method was immunoSEQ multiplex PCR; TCRdb's version includes in-frame clones alone and lacks a portion of them. Found here are 200,000 or so clones, around 88% of them singletons; the top ten hold just under 3%. The sample taken for sequencing was PBMCs. These receptors were collected from a woman between 18 and 29 years old in good health and CMV-seronegative.

This chain connects TRBV12-5 to TRBJ2-3, with D perhaps TRBD1 (6 bases). Trimming took 5 bases from V and 2 from J, leaving 11 bases between them. CDR3 length: 14 residues. The germline gives CDR1 LGHNT, CDR2 FRNRAP. CDR3 sequence: CASGPGQNTDTQYF. CDR3 bases: TGTGCTAGTGGTCCCGGACAGAACACAGATACGCAGTATTTT.

In its sample, this clone was seen once. This chain joins TRBV28 and TRBJ2-2, with 12 bases matching TRBD2. Germline lookup yields CDR1 MDHEN and CDR2 SYDVKM. This CDR3 contains 17 residues. J was trimmed by 3 bases and V by 3 bases; bases with no gene match: 5. The CDR3 sequence: CASSFPRLAGDTGELFF. DNA of the CDR3: TGTGCCAGCAGTTTCCCTCGACTAGCGGGAGACACCGGGGAGCTGTTTTTT.

CDR3 sequence reads: CSGEGNEQFF. The CDR3 DNA sequence: TGCAGCGGGGAGGGCAATGAGCAGTTCTTC. The V and J genes are TRBV29-1 and TRBJ2-1; 7 bases fit TRBD2. The CDR3 length is 10 residues. CDR1 is SQVTM and CDR2 is ANQGSEA in the germline V gene. The V segment lost 7 bases and the J segment 6 bases; nucleotides outside the gene matches: 0.

The chain joins TRBV18 to TRBJ1-5; D is unclear. Germline CDR1 KGHSH, CDR2 LQKENI. V lost 8 bases to trimming and J lost 0 bases, with 17 bases between them. The CDR3 is made up of 16 amino acids. CDR3 amino acids: CASARENRLSNQPQHF. CDR3 bases: TGTGCCAGCGCTCGGGAGAATCGCCTTAGCAATCAGCCCCAGCATTTT. The variable domain in full, completed from reference TRBV18 and TRBJ1-5, reads NAGVMQNPRHLVRRRGQEARLRCSPMKGHSHVYWYRQLPEEGLKFMVYLQKENIIDESGMPKERFSAEFPKEGPSILRIQQVVRGDSAAYFCASARENRLSNQPQHFGDGTRLSIL.

In this sample, this clone turned up a few times. The chain is built from TRBV19 and TRBJ1-5, with TRBD1 identical over 7 bases. The V segment lost 6 bases and the J segment 7 bases; nucleotides outside the gene matches: 9. CDR1 and CDR2 from the germline V gene are LNHDA and SQIVND (reference sequence). This CDR3 comprises 14 residues. The CDR3 DNA reads as TGTGCCAGTAGGAGACAGGGAATCTACCAGCCCCAGCATTTT. Amino acids: CASRRQGIYQPQHF.

This chain connects TRBV11-2 to TRBJ2-1, with a possible D match to TRBD1 (6 bases). There are 15 residues in the CDR3. Per the germline V gene, CDR1 is SGHAT and CDR2 is FQNNGV. Trimming cost V 0 bases and J 4 bases, with 10 bases left between them. CDR3 region: CASSLDRGLYNEQFF. The DNA of the CDR3 is TGTGCCAGCAGCTTAGACAGGGGATTATACAATGAGCAGTTCTTC.

The chain couples TRBV9 to TRBJ2-1, with a possible D match to TRBD2 (6 bases). V gave up 0 bases and J gave up 9 bases, with 10 bases separating them. This CDR3 spans 13 amino acids. Germline CDR1 and CDR2: SGDLS and YYNGEE. In DNA, the CDR3 is TGTGCCAGCAGCGTAGGTAGCGGCGTTGAGCAGTTCTTC. Its translation is CASSVGSGVEQFF. Variable domain in full (rest from reference TRBV9 and TRBJ2-1): DSGVTQTPKHLITATGQRVTLRCSPRSGDLSVYWYQQSLDQGLQFLIQYYNGEERAKGNILERFSAQQFPDLHSELNLSSLELGDSALYFCASSVGSGVEQFFGPGTRLTVL.

This chain uses TRBV28 with TRBJ1-2, with TRBD1 matching over 9 bases. This CDR3 is 13 amino acids long. V lost 5 bases to trimming and J lost 8 bases; unmatched junction nucleotides: 6. The germline CDR1 and CDR2 sequences are MDHEN and SYDVKM. The CDR3 coding sequence is TGTGCCAGCAGTCCCGGGACAGGGAGGGGCTACACCTTC. It is translated as CASSPGTGRGYTF.

This chain joins TRBV4-3 and TRBJ2-7; 8 bases are shared with TRBD2. J was trimmed by 6 bases and V by 3 bases; bases with no gene match: 13. Germline V gene lookup returns CDR1 LGHNA and CDR2 YSLEER. The CDR3 has 16 amino acids. CDR3: CASSHARAGVLGEQYF. The CDR3 region has the DNA TGCGCCAGCAGCCACGCTAGAGCGGGAGTCCTCGGCGAGCAGTACTTC.

The chain combines TRBV5-4 with TRBJ1-2; unclear D gene. Trimming took 0 bases from V and 5 from J, leaving 8 bases between them. From germline, CDR1 is SGHNT and CDR2 YYREEE (reference sequence). The CDR3 loop spans 13 amino acids. CDR3 sequence reads: CASSLAGGYGYTF. Written as DNA, the CDR3 is TGTGCCAGCAGCTTGGCCGGAGGGTATGGCTACACCTTC.

The J gene is TRBJ2-3, the V gene TRBV5-6; 7 positions match TRBD2. CDR1 and CDR2 from the germline V gene are SGHDT and YYEEEE. The CDR3 has 14 amino acids. J gave up 4 bases and V 0 bases, and 2 bases lay outside the gene matches. CDR3 loop: CASSLDTSADTQYF. The CDR3 coding sequence is TGTGCCAGCAGCTTGGACACTAGCGCAGATACGCAGTATTTT.

The CDR3 DNA is TGTGCCAGCAGTTTATACGACAGGGGAGAGACCCAGTACTTC. Translated, it gives CASSLYDRGETQYF. The gene calls are TRBV28 and TRBJ2-5, with 8 bases fitting TRBD1. The CDR3 is made up of 14 amino acids. V was clipped by 1 base and J by 4 bases; unmatched bases: 2. Germline CDR1 and CDR2: MDHEN and SYDVKM.

The chain is built from TRBV11-2 and TRBJ2-5; 12 bases map to TRBD1. V lost 4 bases and J lost 4; bases outside the gene matches: 1. The CDR3 extends over 14 amino acids. Germline CDR1 is SGHAT and CDR2 is FQNNGV. The CDR3: CASSWDRGRETQYF. CDR3 DNA sequence: TGTGCCAGCAGCTGGGACAGGGGGCGAGAGACCCAGTACTTC.

The CDR3: CSVEILTGTHEQFF. CDR3 DNA sequence: TGCAGCGTTGAAATCCTGACGGGGACACATGAGCAGTTCTTC. This chain uses TRBV29-1 with TRBJ2-1; weak D call: TRBD1 (6 bases). CDR3 length equals 14 residues. V lost 2 bases and J lost 8, with 16 bases in between. Germline assignment: CDR1 SQVTM and CDR2 ANQGSEA.

The V gene is TRBV6-6, the J gene TRBJ1-2; unclear D gene. The V gene's germline CDR1 is MNHNY and CDR2 SVGAGI (reference sequence). The CDR3 covers 12 residues. V was shortened by 7 bases and J by 6 bases, with 12 bases between the two germline ends. CDR3 residues: CASNPLSNGYTF. In nucleotides, the CDR3 is TGTGCCAGCAACCCCTTATCTAATGGCTACACCTTC.

This chain joins TRBV6-1 and TRBJ2-4; 11 bases align to TRBD2. This CDR3 spans 14 amino acids. CDR1 MNHNS and CDR2 SASEGT come from the germline V gene. The V and J ends lost 4 bases and 8 bases, in that order; junction bases with no gene match: 4. CDR3 residues: CASSALAGVDIQYF. CDR3 DNA: TGTGCCAGCAGTGCACTAGCGGGAGTGGACATTCAGTACTTC.

The table lists this clone with a count of one. The chain employs TRBV5-6 and TRBJ1-2; 7 bases align to TRBD1. Trimming removed 5 bases from V and 4 bases from J; junction bases left unmatched: 8. This CDR3 has 14 residues. CDR1 is SGHDT, CDR2 YYEEEE, per germline. The CDR3 loop reads CASSIGTDLYGYTF. The CDR3 nucleotides read TGTGCCAGCAGTATCGGGACAGACCTCTATGGCTACACCTTC.

V gene TRBV7-9 combines with J gene TRBJ2-7; TRBD1 might be the D (6 bases). Germline V CDR1 and CDR2: SEHNR, FQNEAQ (reference sequence). The CDR3 runs to 16 residues. V was clipped by 5 bases and J by 0 bases, with 17 bases between them. CDR3 coding DNA: TGTGCCAGCAGCCATCAGTCAGGGGTGGCCTCCTACGAGCAGTACTTC. The encoded protein is CASSHQSGVASYEQYF.

The chain joins TRBV19 to TRBJ2-7, with 13 bases matching TRBD2. The germline gives CDR1 LNHDA, CDR2 SQIVND (reference sequence). CDR3 length: 15 amino acids. The ends lost 5 bases at V and 6 bases at J; junction bases unmatched: 7. The CDR3 DNA sequence: TGTGCCAGTAGTTCAGGACTAGCGGGAGCCCCCGAGCAGTACTTC. It yields the protein CASSSGLAGAPEQYF.

The rearrangement links TRBV5-1 to TRBJ1-3; D not certain. From germline, CDR1 is SGHRS and CDR2 YFSETQ. V dropped 0 bases and J dropped 2 bases, with 6 bases sitting between them. There are 14 residues in the CDR3. DNA of the CDR3: TGCGCCAGCAGCTTGGGGGAGCCTGGAAACACCATATATTTT. Protein product: CASSLGEPGNTIYF.

CDR3: CASSLGTGLLYEQYF. Here the CDR3 DNA reads TGTGCCAGCAGCCTAGGGACAGGGCTACTCTACGAGCAGTACTTC. The rearrangement uses TRBV7-9 and TRBJ2-7; 9 nucleotides match TRBD1. V dropped 5 bases and J dropped 3; count of bases not matched to a gene: 8. The CDR3 consists of 15 residues. Germline CDR1 reads SEHNR; CDR2 reads FQNEAQ (reference sequence).

The genes are TRBV19 and TRBJ1-5, with a possible D match to TRBD1 (5 bases). Germline lookup yields CDR1 LNHDA and CDR2 SQIVND (reference sequence). The CDR3 extends over 13 amino acids. V dropped 6 bases and J dropped 0 bases, with 6 bases sitting between them. The CDR3 loop reads CASSRDSNQPQHF. As DNA, the CDR3 is TGTGCCAGTAGCAGGGATAGCAATCAGCCCCAGCATTTT. Variable domain in full (rest from reference TRBV19 and TRBJ1-5): DGGITQSPKYLFRKEGQNVTLSCEQNLNHDAMYWYRQDPGQGLRLIYYSQIVNDFQKGDIAEGYSVSREKKESFPLTVTSAQKNPTAFYLCASSRDSNQPQHFGDGTRLSIL.

V is TRBV18 and J is TRBJ2-3; TRBD2 agrees at 9 bases. The CDR3 loop spans 18 amino acids. Germline V lookup: CDR1 KGHSH, CDR2 LQKENI. V lost 1 base, J lost 2 bases, and 10 bases stayed unmatched. CDR3 DNA: TGTGCCAGCTCACCACTTGCGGCTAGCGGGAAGGACACAGATACGCAGTATTTT. Translating gives CASSPLAASGKDTDTQYF.

This chain links TRBV19 with TRBJ2-7; TRBD2 agrees at 7 bases. The length of the CDR3 is 16 residues. Per the germline V gene, CDR1 is LNHDA and CDR2 is SQIVND (reference sequence). The V gene end was trimmed by 10 bases and the J gene end by 0 bases; junction bases not matched to a gene: 15. The CDR3 spells CATSRTGSGLSYEQYF. In nucleotides, the CDR3 is TGTGCCACCTCTCGGACTGGTAGCGGGCTCTCCTACGAGCAGTACTTC.

The CDR3 region is CASSFNGMGDRGQSGRPTQETQYF. In nucleotides, the CDR3 is TGTGCCAGCAGTTTCAACGGGATGGGGGACAGGGGGCAAAGCGGGAGGCCGACACAAGAGACCCAGTACTTC. This sequence joins TRBV28 and TRBJ2-5; TRBD1 matches 12 bases. V dropped 3 bases and J dropped 2; count of bases not matched to a gene: 28. Germline CDR1 and CDR2: MDHEN and SYDVKM. This CDR3 contains 24 residues.

This chain uses TRBV28 with TRBJ1-5, with a weak D call TRBD1 (5 bases). Germline V gives CDR1 MDHEN, CDR2 SYDVKM. The CDR3 extends over 14 amino acids. Trimming took off 6 bases at V and 3 bases at J, with 12 bases between the two ends. DNA for the CDR3: TGTGCCAGCAGCCTGGGACTGCACAATCAGCCCCAGCATTTT. It codes for CASSLGLHNQPQHF.

In its sample, this clone was seen a few times. CDR3 nucleotides: TGTGCCAGCACCCTCCTAGCTTTGCACGAGCAGTACTTC. It specifies CASTLLALHEQYF. This rearrangement joins TRBV7-2 to TRBJ2-7; TRBD2 might be the D (5 bases). The germline V and J ends were trimmed by 7 bases and 5 bases, with 15 bases remaining between them. CDR1 is SGHTA, CDR2 FQGNSA, per germline. This CDR3 is built from 13 residues.